This T cell receptor beta chain emerged from a study of cytomegalovirus exposure and HLA in healthy donors. Whole-study results and caveats: Association of under 20,000 TCR beta sequences with HLA alleles was found at 0.05 false discovery rate in a later analysis.

Germline CDR1 reads SGHTA; CDR2 reads FQGTGA. The CDR3 contains 13 residues. The J segment lost 1 base and the V segment lost 4 bases, leaving 0 bases of the junction unmatched. PCR employed 60 Vbeta and 13 Jbeta primers. Using immunoSEQ multiplex PCR, the repertoire was profiled, and TCRdb retains in-frame clones only, with some absent. The sample lists approximately 140,000 clones; 55% to 75% were seen once. Every donor was a healthy person donating bone marrow. Comment on this clone: Its antigen is still unknown.

Material: PBMCs. The chain has TRBV7-3 and TRBJ1-1; 7 bases line up with TRBD1. This clonotype was obtained from a woman aged 60 to 75 in good health and CMV-seropositive. CDR3 sequence (DNA): TGTGCCAGCAGCTCAGGGGGGAACACTGAAGCTTTCTTT. Protein product: CASSSGGNTEAFF.